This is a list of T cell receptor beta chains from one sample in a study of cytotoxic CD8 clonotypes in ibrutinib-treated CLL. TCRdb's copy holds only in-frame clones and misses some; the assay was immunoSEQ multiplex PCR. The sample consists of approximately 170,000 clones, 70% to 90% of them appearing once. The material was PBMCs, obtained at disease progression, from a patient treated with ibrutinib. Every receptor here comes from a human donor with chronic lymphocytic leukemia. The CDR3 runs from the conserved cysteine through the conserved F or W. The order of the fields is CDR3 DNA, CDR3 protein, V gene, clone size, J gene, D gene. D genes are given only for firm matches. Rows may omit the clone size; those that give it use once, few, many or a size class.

CDR3 DNA: TGTGCCAGCAGTTATGGGGCGGGGGGGCAGCCCCAGCATTTT
CDR3 protein: CASSYGAGGQPQHF
V gene: TRBV27
clone size: .
J gene: TRBJ1-5
D gene: .

CDR3 DNA: TGTGCTAGTGGTTTTAGCGGGCGGGTCACCGGGGAGCTGTTTTTT
CDR3 protein: CASGFSGRVTGELFF
V gene: TRBV12-5
clone size: .
J gene: TRBJ2-2
D gene: TRBD2

CDR3 DNA: TGTGCCAGCAGTTTAGACCCCCCCCAGGGTAAGGGTGGCTACACCTTC
CDR3 protein: CASSLDPPQGKGGYTF
V gene: TRBV27
clone size: .
J gene: TRBJ1-2
D gene: .

CDR3 DNA: TGTGCCTGGAGTGTATCGTCAGCAGATACGCAGTATTTT
CDR3 protein: CAWSVSSADTQYF
V gene: TRBV30
clone size: .
J gene: TRBJ2-3
D gene: .

CDR3 DNA: TGTGCCAGCAGCACGTCCGGGACAGCCAGCTCCTACGAGCAGTACTTC
CDR3 protein: CASSTSGTASSYEQYF
V gene: TRBV5-6
clone size: .
J gene: TRBJ2-7
D gene: TRBD1

CDR3 DNA: TGTGCCAGCAGACGACTAGCGGGAGAGTTCGATGAGCAGTTCTTC
CDR3 protein: CASRRLAGEFDEQFF
V gene: TRBV5-5
clone size: .
J gene: TRBJ2-1
D gene: TRBD2

CDR3 DNA: TGCGCCAGCAGCCCGTCCTCAGGGAGCAATCAGCCCCAGCATTTT
CDR3 protein: CASSPSSGSNQPQHF
V gene: TRBV5-1
clone size: .
J gene: TRBJ1-5
D gene: .

CDR3 DNA: TGTGCCAGCAGCAGACGAAACGAAGAAAAACTGTTTTTT
CDR3 protein: CASSRRNEEKLFF
V gene: TRBV11-3
clone size: .
J gene: TRBJ1-4
D gene: .

CDR3 DNA: TGTGCCAGCAGCGGCCTGGAGGGGGTTGGCCAGAACTATGGCTACACCTTC
CDR3 protein: CASSGLEGVGQNYGYTF
V gene: TRBV9
clone size: .
J gene: TRBJ1-2
D gene: .

CDR3 DNA: TGTGCCACCAGCAGAGATCTTGAGAGTAACTATGGCTACACCTTC
CDR3 protein: CATSRDLESNYGYTF
V gene: TRBV15
clone size: few
J gene: TRBJ1-2
D gene: .

CDR3 DNA: TGTGCCAGCTCACCAGGGACACTACAGAGCAATCAGCCCCAGCATTTT
CDR3 protein: CASSPGTLQSNQPQHF
V gene: TRBV18
clone size: once
J gene: TRBJ1-5
D gene: .

CDR3 DNA: TGTGCCAGCAGCATGTTGAGGGGAGTTGGAAACACCATATATTTT
CDR3 protein: CASSMLRGVGNTIYF
V gene: TRBV2
clone size: .
J gene: TRBJ1-3
D gene: .

CDR3 DNA: TGTGCCAGCAGCTCCTCGATATATCCAGGAGGTGCGGATACGCAGTATTTT
CDR3 protein: CASSSSIYPGGADTQYF
V gene: TRBV7-2
clone size: .
J gene: TRBJ2-3
D gene: .

CDR3 DNA: TGTGCCTGGAGTGTACCGGGACAGGGCTGGTATGGCTACACCTTC
CDR3 protein: CAWSVPGQGWYGYTF
V gene: TRBV30
clone size: few
J gene: TRBJ1-2
D gene: TRBD1

CDR3 DNA: TGTGCCAGCAGCGTACGGACAGGGGACTACAATGAGCAGTTCTTC
CDR3 protein: CASSVRTGDYNEQFF
V gene: TRBV7-2
clone size: .
J gene: TRBJ2-1
D gene: TRBD1

CDR3 DNA: TGTGCCAGCAGCCTGGATCTGGAGTTGTCCTACGAGCAGTACTTC
CDR3 protein: CASSLDLELSYEQYF
V gene: TRBV5-4
clone size: .
J gene: TRBJ2-7
D gene: .

CDR3 DNA: TGTGCATCTAGCGGCTCCTACAATGAGCAGTTCTTC
CDR3 protein: CASSGSYNEQFF
V gene: TRBV30
clone size: few
J gene: TRBJ2-1
D gene: TRBD2

CDR3 DNA: TGTGCCAGCAAAGGGGGGACGGAAGAAAAACTGTTTTTT
CDR3 protein: CASKGGTEEKLFF
V gene: TRBV5-4
clone size: .
J gene: TRBJ1-4
D gene: .

CDR3 DNA: TGTGCCAGCAGCCGGCAACAGGGGTCGGACGAGCAGTACTTC
CDR3 protein: CASSRQQGSDEQYF
V gene: TRBV11-2
clone size: .
J gene: TRBJ2-7
D gene: TRBD1

CDR3 DNA: TGTGCCAGCAGTTACTCTAGCGGCAGCGTTTACGAGCAGTACTTC
CDR3 protein: CASSYSSGSVYEQYF
V gene: TRBV6-6
clone size: .
J gene: TRBJ2-7
D gene: .

CDR3 DNA: TGTGCCAGCACGTCGACTAGCGGCTACGAGCAGTACTTC
CDR3 protein: CASTSTSGYEQYF
V gene: TRBV6-5
clone size: .
J gene: TRBJ2-7
D gene: TRBD2

CDR3 DNA: TGCGCCAGCAGCTCCGGAGGGGCCCAGTGGGAATCTGGAAACACCATATATTTT
CDR3 protein: CASSSGGAQWESGNTIYF
V gene: TRBV5-1
clone size: once
J gene: TRBJ1-3
D gene: .

CDR3 DNA: TGTGCCAGCAGTTTACCTCCGCCCCCCATTGAGCAGTTCTTC
CDR3 protein: CASSLPPPPIEQFF
V gene: TRBV28
clone size: .
J gene: TRBJ2-1
D gene: .

CDR3 DNA: TGTGCCAGCTCACCAACGGGTTTAGGGAGGGAAACCCAGTACTTC
CDR3 protein: CASSPTGLGRETQYF
V gene: TRBV18
clone size: .
J gene: TRBJ2-5
D gene: TRBD2

CDR3 DNA: TGTGCCAGCAGCTTCGGGGGGGACACTGAAGCTTTCTTT
CDR3 protein: CASSFGGDTEAFF
V gene: TRBV7-2
clone size: once
J gene: TRBJ1-1
D gene: .

CDR3 DNA: TGCGCCAGCAGGGCCGGGACAGGCTCCGATGAGCAGTTCTTC
CDR3 protein: CASRAGTGSDEQFF
V gene: TRBV5-1
clone size: .
J gene: TRBJ2-1
D gene: TRBD1

CDR3 DNA: TGTGCCAGTAGCCAGCCGGGAATCCCCTTCTCCTACGAGCAGTACTTC
CDR3 protein: CASSQPGIPFSYEQYF
V gene: TRBV19
clone size: once
J gene: TRBJ2-7
D gene: .

CDR3 DNA: TGTGCCAGCAGCTCTGACCTGGGAGATACGCAGTATTTT
CDR3 protein: CASSSDLGDTQYF
V gene: TRBV7-7
clone size: .
J gene: TRBJ2-3
D gene: .

CDR3 DNA: TGCGCCAGCAGCAAAAGCAGGGAGAGGACTGAAGCTTTCTTT
CDR3 protein: CASSKSRERTEAFF
V gene: TRBV4-1
clone size: .
J gene: TRBJ1-1
D gene: .

CDR3 DNA: TGCGCCAGCAGCTGGGGGACTAGCGCGGTCTACGAGCAGTACTTC
CDR3 protein: CASSWGTSAVYEQYF
V gene: TRBV5-1
clone size: .
J gene: TRBJ2-7
D gene: TRBD2

CDR3 DNA: TGTGCCAGCAGCCCAGGGACAGACTCTAGCAATCAGCCCCAGCATTTT
CDR3 protein: CASSPGTDSSNQPQHF
V gene: TRBV7-9
clone size: .
J gene: TRBJ1-5
D gene: TRBD1

CDR3 DNA: TGTGCCAGCAGTTACTTCCCTGTTAATAGCAATCAGCCCCAGCATTTT
CDR3 protein: CASSYFPVNSNQPQHF
V gene: TRBV6-5
clone size: .
J gene: TRBJ1-5
D gene: .